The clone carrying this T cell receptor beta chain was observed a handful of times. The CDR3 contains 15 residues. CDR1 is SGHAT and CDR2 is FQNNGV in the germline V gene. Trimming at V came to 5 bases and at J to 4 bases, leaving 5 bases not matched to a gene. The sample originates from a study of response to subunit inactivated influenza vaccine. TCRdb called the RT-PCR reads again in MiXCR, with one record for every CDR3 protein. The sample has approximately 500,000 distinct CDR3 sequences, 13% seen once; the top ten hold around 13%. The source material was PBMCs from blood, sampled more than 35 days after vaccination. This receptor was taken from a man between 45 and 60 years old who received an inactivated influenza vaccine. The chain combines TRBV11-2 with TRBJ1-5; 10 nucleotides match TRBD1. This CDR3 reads CASSLGQGENQPQHF. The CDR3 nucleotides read TGTGCCAGCAGCCTCGGACAGGGGGAAAATCAGCCCCAGCATTTT.